The 15 T cell receptor beta chains reported below all come from one sample, sequenced in a study of blood T cell repertoires in COVID-19. TCRdb's table, derived via immunoSEQ multiplex PCR, lists solely in-frame clones and lacks some. Found here are about 250,000 clones, roughly 80% of them singletons; the top ten hold around 5%. Sequencing used PBMCs or T cells enriched from blood (not recorded which). The receptors come from a man aged 35 to 55 who had been exposed to COVID-19.

The chain recombines TRBV28 with TRBJ2-7; TRBD2 matches 9 bases. J lost 2 bases, V lost 4 bases, and 12 bases had no gene match. The CDR3 is made up of 17 amino acids. Germline V gene data show CDR1 as MDHEN and CDR2 as SYDVKM. The CDR3, as DNA: TGTGCCAGCAGTTCGAACCAGAAGCTAGCGGGAACCTACGAGCAGTACTTC. This sequence encodes CASSSNQKLAGTYEQYF.

This chain joins TRBV19 and TRBJ1-2; tentative D call: TRBD1 (5 bases). The CDR3 runs to 16 residues. From germline, CDR1 is LNHDA and CDR2 SQIVND (reference sequence). V lost 4 bases and J lost 3, with 18 bases in between. The CDR3 region is CASSTAGSSLYYGYTF. The CDR3 DNA sequence: TGTGCCAGTAGTACCGCAGGGTCCAGCCTCTACTATGGCTACACCTTC.

CDR3 sequence: CASTLGSLYSYNSPLHF. In DNA, the CDR3 is TGTGCCAGCACCCTAGGCAGTCTTTACTCCTATAATTCACCCCTCCACTTT. The chain links TRBV2 to TRBJ1-6, with D hard to call. This CDR3 region has 17 residues. Germline V gene lookup returns CDR1 SNHLY and CDR2 FYNNEI. The V end lost 7 bases, the J end lost 0 bases, and 16 bases lay between the germline ends.

The CDR3 here is CAWSWQDSNQPQHF. CDR3 nucleotides: TGTGCCTGGAGTTGGCAAGATAGCAATCAGCCCCAGCATTTT. The rearrangement uses TRBV30 and TRBJ1-5, with D unclear. CDR3 length: 14 residues. Trimming cost V 2 bases and J 0 bases, with 8 bases left between them. Germline loops: CDR1 GTSNPN, CDR2 SVGIG (reference sequence).

This clone was recorded once. The chain is built from TRBV5-1 and TRBJ2-5; D might be TRBD1 (6 bases). Germline CDR1 reads SGHRS; CDR2 reads YFSETQ. CDR3 length: 14 amino acids. V was shortened by 4 bases and J by 1 base, with 11 bases between the two germline ends. The CDR3 sequence: CASSLRGGQETQYF. The CDR3 bases are TGCGCCAGCAGCCTCCGAGGGGGCCAAGAGACCCAGTACTTC.

This chain links TRBV9 with TRBJ2-3; a weak D match, TRBD1 (8 bases). The germline gives CDR1 SGDLS, CDR2 YYNGEE. The V end was cut by 2 bases, the J end by 3 bases, with 13 bases between. This CDR3 is 15 amino acids long. DNA for the CDR3: TGTGCCAGCAGCGTCGGACAGGGAGGGACAGATACGCAGTATTTT. Translating it yields CASSVGQGGTDTQYF.

The chain carries TRBV30 and TRBJ2-1; D call uncertain. CDR1 and CDR2 from the germline V gene are GTSNPN and SVGIG (reference sequence). V was clipped by 5 bases and J by 4 bases, with 9 bases between them. The CDR3 has 12 amino acids. CDR3 loop: CAWSPLYNEQFF. The CDR3 DNA reads TGTGCCTGGTCCCCCTTGTACAATGAGCAGTTCTTC.

This chain links TRBV6-5 with TRBJ1-5, with TRBD1 as a possible D gene (6 bases). This CDR3 is 15 amino acids long. V lost 6 bases and J 3 bases, leaving 15 bases between the germline ends. The germline V gene has CDR1 MNHEY and CDR2 SVGAGI. DNA for the CDR3: TGTGCCAGCAGCCTGTCCCGGGACATCAATCAGCCCCAGCATTTT. This encodes CASSLSRDINQPQHF.

Only a few counts were recorded for this clone. This chain connects TRBV7-8 to TRBJ1-1; D gene ambiguous. The length of the CDR3 is 16 residues. V lost 4 bases and J 5 bases, leaving 20 bases between the germline ends. Germline V gene lookup returns CDR1 SGHVS and CDR2 FQNEAQ. In nucleotides, the CDR3 is TGTGCCAGCAGCTCCGACCCTGTGGATGGAGGGACTGAAGCTTTCTTT. Encoded protein: CASSSDPVDGGTEAFF.

The chain links TRBV25-1 to TRBJ2-5; no clear D gene. CDR3 size: 14 residues. The germline CDR1 and CDR2 sequences are MGHDK and SYGVNS. Trimming took off 0 bases at V and 3 bases at J, with 8 bases between the two ends. The CDR3, as DNA: TGTGCCAGCAGTGAATATAATCAGAAAGAGACCCAGTACTTC. Translation: CASSEYNQKETQYF.

V is TRBV2 and J is TRBJ1-3; D unresolved. Germline CDR1 is SNHLY and CDR2 is FYNNEI. This CDR3 spans 14 amino acids. The V and J ends lost 6 bases and 0 bases respectively, with 9 bases between them. The CDR3 loop is CASRPADSGNTIYF. The CDR3 bases are TGTGCCAGCAGGCCGGCGGACTCTGGAAACACCATATATTTT.

This sequence joins TRBV12-3 or TRBV12-4 and TRBJ1-5; D call uncertain. V lost 3 bases to trimming and J lost 5 bases, with 8 bases between them. The CDR3 contains 13 residues. CDR3 loop: CASSFQRDQPQHF. In nucleotides, the CDR3 is TGTGCCAGCAGTTTTCAACGAGATCAGCCCCAGCATTTT.

The chain employs TRBV9 and TRBJ2-1; a possible D gene is TRBD1 (5 bases). The CDR3 extends over 15 amino acids. The germline V gene encodes CDR1 SGDLS and CDR2 YYNGEE. Trimming removed 3 bases at V and 5 bases at J, with 15 bases between. The CDR3 DNA is TGTGCCAGCAGCGCCGCCGAACAGGTCCACAATGAGCAGTTCTTC. It yields the protein CASSAAEQVHNEQFF.

This sequence joins TRBV18 and TRBJ1-1, with 7 bases that match TRBD1. Germline V gene data show CDR1 as KGHSH and CDR2 as LQKENI. The CDR3 is made up of 17 amino acids. V shed 0 bases and J 7 bases; nucleotides not matched to a gene: 14. The CDR3 nucleotides are TGTGCCAGCTCACCACCGGTTGGAGGGGGCGATAATCGTGAAGCTTTCTTT. It translates to CASSPPVGGGDNREAFF.

The chain carries TRBV6-5 and TRBJ1-5, with D hard to call. This CDR3 is built from 14 residues. Germline lookup yields CDR1 MNHEY and CDR2 SVGAGI. Trimming removed 5 bases from V and 0 bases from J, with 8 bases in between. The CDR3 DNA reads as TGTGCCAGCAGTCAACAGAGTAGCAATCAGCCCCAGCATTTT. Translating gives CASSQQSSNQPQHF.